The 5 T cell receptor beta chains in this list originate from one sample, sequenced in a study of blood T cell repertoires in COVID-19. Produced via immunoSEQ multiplex PCR; TCRdb's table is partial and in-frame only. The sample records 100,000 to 150,000 clones, about 86% being singletons. Sample: PBMCs or T cells enriched from blood (not recorded which). The source of these receptors is a man in his forties with acute COVID-19.

This chain connects TRBV27 to TRBJ2-1, with D perhaps matching TRBD2 (6 bases). The V end was cut by 8 bases, the J end by 0 bases, with 11 bases between. CDR1 is MNHEY and CDR2 is SMNVEV in the germline V gene (reference sequence). CDR3 size: 14 residues. The CDR3 reads CASRGAGSYNEQFF. In DNA form, the CDR3 reads TGTGCCAGCCGGGGAGCGGGCTCCTACAATGAGCAGTTCTTC.

V gene TRBV30 combines with J gene TRBJ1-4; no clear D gene. There are 13 residues in the CDR3. Germline V gives CDR1 GTSNPN, CDR2 SVGIG (reference sequence). Trimming stripped 5 bases from V and 7 bases from J, with 14 bases between. The CDR3 protein is CAWATGHLEKLFF. CDR3 DNA sequence: TGTGCCTGGGCAACGGGTCACCTTGAAAAACTGTTTTTT.

A few counts support this clone. In DNA form, the CDR3 reads TGTGCCAGCAGCTTGGACTTGGGACAGGGTAGCGAGCAGTACTTC. As protein: CASSLDLGQGSEQYF. The rearrangement links TRBV5-5 to TRBJ2-7; the match to TRBD1 covers 9 bases. The V gene end was trimmed by 0 bases and the J gene end by 6 bases; junction bases not matched to a gene: 7. This CDR3 is 15 amino acids long. Germline CDR1 is SGHKS and CDR2 is YYEKEE (reference sequence).

V is TRBV9 and J is TRBJ1-1, with D possibly being TRBD1 (6 bases). The CDR3 is 15 residues long. V lost 4 bases to trimming and J lost 1 base, with 14 bases between them. The V gene's germline CDR1 is SGDLS and CDR2 YYNGEE. The DNA of the CDR3 is TGTGCCAGCAGCCCACAGGGCACCCCGAACACTGAAGCTTTCTTT. Protein product: CASSPQGTPNTEAFF.

This clone appeared a few times. The V call is TRBV19, the J call TRBJ1-2, with TRBD1 identical over 8 bases. With V trimmed by 5 bases and J by 8 bases, 16 bases remained unmatched. This CDR3 region has 16 residues. Germline V gene data show CDR1 as LNHDA and CDR2 as SQIVND (reference sequence). The CDR3 spells CASSRQGAIGLKGYTF. CDR3 DNA: TGTGCCAGTAGTCGGCAGGGGGCAATCGGACTCAAAGGCTACACCTTC.